The clone carrying this T cell receptor beta chain was counted once. Germline CDR1 reads LNHDA; CDR2 reads SQIVND (reference sequence). The CDR3 is 13 amino acids. Between the trimmed V and J ends, which lost 5 bases and 3 bases, there was a span of 9 bases. The repertoire was sequenced with immunoSEQ multiplex PCR; TCRdb's copy has only in-frame clones and lacks some. The sample gives about 220,000 clones, 75% to 85% of which show up once; 2% to 3% is in the top ten. The record originates from a study of blood T cell repertoires in COVID-19. Study-wide background: Samples came from the United States, Italy and Spain, spanning acute and convalescent COVID-19.

The sequence derives from a woman in her 70s with COVID-19, enrolled during active disease. Material for sequencing was peripheral blood. This chain joins TRBV19 and TRBJ2-3; tentative D call: TRBD1 (6 bases). CDR3: CASSVQGTDTQYF. CDR3 DNA: TGTGCCAGTAGTGTTCAGGGGACAGATACGCAGTATTTT.